Below, 30 T cell receptor beta chains from the same sample are listed, as sequenced in a study of T cells in Graves' hyperthyroidism and ophthalmopathy. The investigators amplified TCR beta CDR3 regions from RNA transcripts. HTBI primers were used for first-round RT-PCR of the TCR CDR3. TCRdb independently ran MiXCR on the multiplex PCR reads; one entry per CDR3 protein. The profile shows 150,000 to 200,000 distinct CDR3 sequences, approximately 9% of them singletons. The sequenced sample consisted of blood. The receptors shown here come from a woman under 30 with Graves' hyperthyroidism that later progressed to Graves' ophthalmopathy.

This clonotype has at least ten counts. The V and J genes are TRBV30 and TRBJ1-1; TRBD1 aligns across 8 bases. This CDR3 has 15 residues. The V gene's germline CDR1 is GTSNPN and CDR2 SVGIG (reference sequence). The trim removed 3 bases at V and 2 bases at J, leaving 8 bases unmatched. This CDR3 reads CAWSPRDRLNTEAFF. In DNA form, the CDR3 reads TGTGCCTGGAGCCCCCGGGACAGGTTAAACACTGAAGCTTTCTTT.

This clonotype was seen just once. V gene TRBV20-1 combines with J gene TRBJ2-1; TRBD2 might be the D (5 bases). CDR3 length: 15 residues. V was trimmed by 0 bases and J by 3 bases, leaving 12 bases between them. In germline, CDR1 is DFQATT, CDR2 SNEGSKA (reference sequence). As DNA, the CDR3 is TGCAGTGCTAGAGATCGGGGTTCAGACTACAATGAGCAGTTCTTC. Encoded protein: CSARDRGSDYNEQFF.

In its sample, this clonotype was seen a few times. The chain combines TRBV4-1 with TRBJ1-2; D call uncertain. CDR3 length: 15 residues. In germline, CDR1 is MGHRA, CDR2 YSYEKL. The V gene lost 1 base and the J gene lost 4 bases, with 13 bases spanning the gap. The CDR3: CASSQADTYLYGYTF. The DNA for the CDR3 is TGCGCCAGCAGCCAAGCAGACACCTACCTCTATGGCTACACCTTC.

This clonotype was seen repeatedly, ten times or more. The CDR3 is CASSSLGTANTEAFF. CDR3 nucleotide sequence: TGTGCCAGCAGCTCCTTGGGGACGGCGAACACTGAAGCTTTCTTT. The chain is built from TRBV7-6 and TRBJ1-1; the D gene is possibly TRBD1 (5 bases). This CDR3 contains 15 residues. With 4 bases removed from V and 1 base from J, the gap between germline ends came to 13 bases. Germline V gene data show CDR1 as SGHVS and CDR2 as FNYEAQ.

The chain couples TRBV4-2 to TRBJ2-2; 8 nucleotides line up with TRBD1. Per germline, CDR1 LGHNA and CDR2 YNFKEQ. With 4 bases clipped from V and 9 bases from J, the junction kept 4 bases outside the gene matches. The CDR3 is 13 amino acids. CDR3 region: CASSPAGGRELFF. CDR3 in DNA: TGTGCCAGCAGCCCGGCAGGGGGCCGGGAGCTGTTTTTT.

The sample holds many counts of this clonotype. This chain uses TRBV5-4 with TRBJ2-2, with 12 bases matching TRBD2. The CDR3 length is 17 residues. CDR1 and CDR2 (germline): SGHNT, YYREEE (reference sequence). The V and J ends lost 4 bases and 0 bases, in that order; junction bases with no gene match: 4. CDR3 coding DNA: TGTGCCAGCAGCCGGACTAGCGGGGCCTCGAACACCGGGGAGCTGTTTTTT. It specifies CASSRTSGASNTGELFF.

This clonotype showed up many times. The rearrangement uses TRBV6-4 and TRBJ1-6; a possible D gene is TRBD1 (6 bases). V lost 6 bases and J lost 6, with 9 bases in between. This CDR3 is 13 amino acids long. Germline-derived CDR1 and CDR2 are MRHNA and SNTAGT. The CDR3 region is CASSDRLNSPLHF. As DNA, the CDR3 is TGTGCCAGCAGCGACAGGCTTAATTCACCCCTCCACTTT.

This clonotype turned up a few times. V gene TRBV5-6 combines with J gene TRBJ1-2, with TRBD1 as a possible D gene (5 bases). The CDR3 runs to 14 residues. CDR1 and CDR2 from the germline V gene are SGHDT and YYEEEE. V was shortened by 0 bases and J by 7 bases, with 13 bases between the two germline ends. In nucleotides, the CDR3 is TGTGCCAGCAGCTTGGAACAGGCGGGCCGTGGCTACACCTTC. Translation gives CASSLEQAGRGYTF.

At least ten counts were recorded for this clonotype. This chain uses TRBV2 with TRBJ2-3; D is undetermined. CDR1 and CDR2 from the germline V gene are SNHLY and FYNNEI. The CDR3 covers 15 residues. V shed 2 bases and J shed 2 bases, with 11 bases lying between them. CDR3 residues: CASSESGLPTDTQYF. The CDR3 DNA is TGTGCCAGCAGTGAATCGGGTCTCCCCACAGATACGCAGTATTTT.

V usage is TRBV6-1 and J usage is TRBJ1-5; no clear D. There are 15 residues in the CDR3. Germline V gene lookup returns CDR1 MNHNS and CDR2 SASEGT. The germline V and J ends were trimmed by 2 bases and 0 bases, with 8 bases remaining between them. CDR3 coding DNA: TGTGCCAGCAGTGAATTAAATTATAGCAATCAGCCCCAGCATTTT. Amino acid sequence: CASSELNYSNQPQHF.

This clonotype was seen repeatedly, ten times or more. V gene TRBV20-1 combines with J gene TRBJ2-5; 15 bases map to TRBD2. With 2 bases clipped from V and 5 bases from J, the junction kept 12 bases outside the gene matches. The CDR3 consists of 18 residues. Germline V gene sequence: CDR1 DFQATT, CDR2 SNEGSKA (reference sequence). The CDR3 DNA is TGCAGTGCTAGACAAGGACGGACTAGCGGGAGGGCATGGGAGACCCAGTACTTC. It specifies CSARQGRTSGRAWETQYF.

The V gene is TRBV6-6, the J gene TRBJ2-5, with D tentatively TRBD2 (5 bases). V gave up 0 bases and J gave up 5 bases, with 13 bases separating them. CDR1 and CDR2 (germline): MNHNY, SVGAGI (reference sequence). CDR3 length: 15 residues. The CDR3 here is CASSYSEARGETQYF. The CDR3 region has the DNA TGTGCCAGCAGTTACTCAGAAGCCCGAGGGGAGACCCAGTACTTC.

This clonotype was recorded many times. The chain carries TRBV28 and TRBJ1-1, with D unresolved. Germline-derived CDR1 and CDR2 are MDHEN and SYDVKM. This CDR3 is 12 amino acids long. The V end was cut by 5 bases, the J end by 8 bases, with 12 bases between. CDR3 in amino acids: CASSLLIGEAFF. The CDR3 DNA is TGTGCCAGCAGTCTCTTAATAGGGGAAGCTTTCTTT. Together with reference TRBV28 and TRBJ1-1, the CDR3 gives the full variable domain: DVKVTQSSRYLVKRTGEKVFLECVQDMDHENMFWYRQDPGLGLRLIYFSYDVKMKEKGDIPEGYSVSREKKERFSLILESASTNQTSMYLCASSLLIGEAFFGQGTRLTVV.

This clonotype was recorded many times. The chain recombines TRBV28 with TRBJ2-7; 10 bases match TRBD1. CDR1 is MDHEN and CDR2 is SYDVKM in the germline V gene. This CDR3 is built from 15 residues. Trimming at V came to 4 bases and at J to 2 bases, leaving 5 bases not matched to a gene. CDR3 nucleotide sequence: TGTGCCAGCAGTTCTCATGGACAGGGGGCCTACGAGCAGTACTTC. Translating gives CASSSHGQGAYEQYF. Full variable domain (outside the CDR3, taken from reference TRBV28 and TRBJ2-7): DVKVTQSSRYLVKRTGEKVFLECVQDMDHENMFWYRQDPGLGLRLIYFSYDVKMKEKGDIPEGYSVSREKKERFSLILESASTNQTSMYLCASSSHGQGAYEQYFGPGTRLTVT.

V gene TRBV28 combines with J gene TRBJ1-4; D perhaps matches TRBD1 (5 bases). Looked up from germline, CDR1 is MDHEN and CDR2 is SYDVKM. Trimming took off 4 bases at V and 7 bases at J, with 19 bases between the two ends. CDR3 length equals 16 residues. The CDR3 reads CASSSPSKGISEKLFF. DNA for the CDR3: TGTGCCAGCAGTTCCCCCTCAAAGGGGATCTCTGAAAAACTGTTTTTT.

At least ten counts were recorded for this clonotype. As DNA, the CDR3 is TGTGCCAGCACGGGCGCGAACACTGAAGCTTTCTTT. It encodes CASTGANTEAFF. This chain connects TRBV6-2 or TRBV6-3 to TRBJ1-1, with D hard to call. V was clipped by 7 bases and J by 1 base, with 7 bases between them. The CDR3 has 12 amino acids. Germline-derived CDR1 and CDR2 are MNHEY and SVGEGT.

This clonotype was seen ten or more times. The chain recombines TRBV10-3 with TRBJ1-2; unclear D gene. V lost 5 bases, J lost 1 base, and 5 bases lay in between. The CDR3 is made up of 12 amino acids. Germline CDR1 reads ENHRY; CDR2 reads SYGVKD. The CDR3: CAISQVNYGYTF. The CDR3 nucleotides are TGTGCCATCAGTCAAGTTAACTATGGCTACACCTTC.

Concerning this clonotype itself: A read error may be the cause here, since a much bigger clone is one base away. It is likely a read error, because the conserved phenylalanine at the end of the CDR3 is missing. The rearrangement uses TRBV6-1 and TRBJ2-1; 13 nucleotides line up with TRBD2. V lost 0 bases, J lost 4 bases, and 6 bases stayed unmatched. Germline V lookup: CDR1 MNHNS, CDR2 SASEGT. The CDR3 covers 18 residues. The CDR3: CASSEAFGTSGTYNEQFL. CDR3 nucleotide sequence: TGTGCCAGCAGTGAAGCCTTTGGGACTAGCGGGACGTACAATGAGCAGTTCCTC.

Notes on this clonotype: This may come from a read error, since a much larger clone is one base off. This chain uses TRBV28 with TRBJ1-4; D gene ambiguous. The CDR3 totals 15 residues. The germline V and J ends were trimmed by 7 bases and 3 bases, with 15 bases remaining between them. CDR1 is MDHEN and CDR2 is SYDVKM in the germline V gene. CDR3: CASNAFGIPNEKLFF. CDR3 nucleotide sequence: TGTGCCAGCAATGCCTTCGGGATACCTAATGAAAAACTGTTTTTT. Full variable domain (remainder filled in from reference TRBV28 and TRBJ1-4): DVKVTQSSRYLVKRTGEKVFLECVQDMDHENMFWYRQDPGLGLRLIYFSYDVKMKEKGDIPEGYSVSREKKERFSLILESASTNQTSMYLCASNAFGIPNEKLFFGSGTQLSVL.

This clonotype was found many times. The chain recombines TRBV7-9 with TRBJ1-5, with D perhaps matching TRBD1 (6 bases). The CDR3 is made up of 16 amino acids. The germline V gene has CDR1 SEHNR and CDR2 FQNEAQ (reference sequence). Deletions cut 3 bases from V and 2 bases from J, with 14 bases between. The CDR3 DNA follows: TGTGCCAGCAGCTTTGGTCAGGGGAACGGCAATCAGCCCCAGCATTTT. This translates into CASSFGQGNGNQPQHF.

This clonotype was picked up many times. The CDR3: CAWSRAAGNQPQHF. The CDR3 bases are TGTGCCTGGAGTAGAGCGGCGGGCAATCAGCCCCAGCATTTT. The chain is built from TRBV30 and TRBJ1-5, with D uncertain. Germline V gene sequence: CDR1 GTSNPN, CDR2 SVGIG (reference sequence). The CDR3 has 14 amino acids. V was shortened by 2 bases and J by 2 bases, with 10 bases between the two germline ends.

This clonotype was counted ten times or more. The genes are TRBV6-1 and TRBJ2-7; 10 positions agree with TRBD2. V gave up 5 bases and J gave up 0 bases; unmatched junction bases: 1. Germline CDR1 MNHNS, CDR2 SASEGT. The CDR3 consists of 14 residues. The CDR3 DNA is TGTGCCAGCAGTACTAGCGGGGCCTCCTACGAGCAGTACTTC. Translation: CASSTSGASYEQYF.

This clonotype occurred many times. The chain carries TRBV11-2 and TRBJ1-3, with D unclear. The CDR3 length is 19 residues. Germline CDR1 and CDR2: SGHAT and FQNNGV. V gave up 3 bases and J gave up 0 bases, with 21 bases separating them. The CDR3 sequence: CASSFYGYGPSGSGNTIYF. CDR3 nucleotides: TGTGCCAGCAGCTTTTACGGATATGGACCGAGTGGCTCTGGAAACACCATATATTTT.

This clonotype was counted at least ten times. The chain links TRBV28 to TRBJ2-5; D not certain. The CDR3 has 14 residues. Germline V gene data show CDR1 as MDHEN and CDR2 as SYDVKM. Trimming cost V 6 bases and J 3 bases, with 14 bases left between them. The CDR3 coding sequence is TGTGCCAGCAGGGCAGAATTACCTAAAGAGACCCAGTACTTC. Amino acid sequence: CASRAELPKETQYF.

The chain couples TRBV29-1 to TRBJ2-3, with D possibly being TRBD2 (7 bases). The germline V and J ends were trimmed by 0 bases and 1 base, with 14 bases remaining between them. This CDR3 comprises 16 residues. The V gene's germline CDR1 is SQVTM and CDR2 ANQGSEA. CDR3: CSVEEAGGPGTDTQYF. The CDR3 DNA follows: TGCAGCGTTGAAGAAGCCGGGGGGCCTGGCACAGATACGCAGTATTTT.

This clonotype has at least ten counts. The chain couples TRBV14 to TRBJ1-1; D gene ambiguous. The CDR3 has 11 amino acids. V was cut by 8 bases and J by 8 bases, with 12 bases left in between. The germline V gene has CDR1 SGHDN and CDR2 FVKESK. CDR3 region: CASPTPMEAFF. The CDR3 DNA reads as TGTGCCAGCCCGACACCCATGGAAGCTTTCTTT.

There are many counts of this clonotype. This rearrangement joins TRBV9 to TRBJ2-5, with no clear D. V was cut by 0 bases and J by 2 bases, with 5 bases left in between. The germline CDR1 and CDR2 sequences are SGDLS and YYNGEE. The CDR3 is 13 amino acids. The CDR3 nucleotides are TGTGCCAGCAGCGTAGCACAGCAAGAGACCCAGTACTTC. It specifies CASSVAQQETQYF.

This clonotype has at least ten counts. The V call is TRBV27, the J call TRBJ1-6; D gene uncertain. The germline gives CDR1 MNHEY, CDR2 SMNVEV (reference sequence). V lost 0 bases, J lost 7 bases, and 7 bases lay in between. The CDR3 extends over 14 amino acids. CDR3 loop: CASSLSAVNSPLHF. CDR3 bases: TGTGCCAGCAGTTTATCGGCAGTAAATTCACCCCTCCACTTT.

This clonotype came up many times. This sequence joins TRBV6-1 and TRBJ1-2; maybe TRBD1 (5 bases). The germline V and J ends were trimmed by 4 bases and 1 base, with 10 bases remaining between them. Per the germline V gene, CDR1 is MNHNS and CDR2 is SASEGT. The CDR3 consists of 14 residues. CDR3 in amino acids: CASSVLDSNYGYTF. DNA of the CDR3: TGTGCCAGCAGTGTTCTCGACAGTAACTATGGCTACACCTTC.

This clonotype occurred many times. This rearrangement joins TRBV20-1 to TRBJ2-5; 9 positions agree with TRBD1. The CDR3 runs to 13 residues. CDR1 and CDR2 from the germline V gene are DFQATT and SNEGSKA (reference sequence). J was trimmed by 5 bases and V by 6 bases; bases with no gene match: 7. This CDR3 is CSAGTGFGETQYF. CDR3 nucleotides: TGCAGTGCAGGGACAGGGTTCGGGGAGACCCAGTACTTC.